A single sample is the source of the 13 T cell receptor beta chains below, sequenced in a study of shared clonotypes between healthy human individuals. Produced via immunoSEQ multiplex PCR; TCRdb's table is partial and in-frame only. Of 550,000 to 800,000 clones in the sample, over 65% were seen once. The specimen sequenced was memory CD4+ T cells sorted from blood. The subset was: CD45RA-negative fraction. These receptors originate from a woman in her twenties or thirties in good health.

This clone was detected only a few times. For the CDR3, the DNA is TGTGCCAGCAGTCTTCAGGGGGCTTATACGCAGTATTTT. This gives the protein CASSLQGAYTQYF. This chain joins TRBV28 and TRBJ2-3, with 8 bases lining up with TRBD1. The germline V gene has CDR1 MDHEN and CDR2 SYDVKM. This CDR3 has 13 residues. Trimming took 5 bases from V and 7 from J; bases not matched to a gene: 5.

This chain connects TRBV28 to TRBJ1-2, with D maybe TRBD1 (5 bases). Looked up from germline, CDR1 is MDHEN and CDR2 is SYDVKM. Trimming cost V 10 bases and J 8 bases, with 17 bases left between them. CDR3 length: 12 amino acids. DNA for the CDR3: TGTGCCATCCTTAGGGGCGTACAGGGCTACACCTTC. This encodes CAILRGVQGYTF.

The V and J genes are TRBV5-1 and TRBJ2-3; 12 bases line up with TRBD2. The germline V gene has CDR1 SGHRS and CDR2 YFSETQ. The CDR3 spans 19 residues. Germline trimming cut 2 bases from V and 1 base from J; bases unmatched to any gene: 11. The CDR3, as DNA: TGCGCCAGCAGCTTTTATCCTAGCGGGAGGGCCTATGGCACAGATACGCAGTATTTT. This codes for CASSFYPSGRAYGTDTQYF.

V is TRBV15 and J is TRBJ2-3; D unresolved. The CDR3 has 16 amino acids. Germline V gene lookup returns CDR1 LNHNV and CDR2 YYDKDF (reference sequence). Trimming pared 1 base from V and 0 bases from J, leaving 11 bases between. This chain's CDR3 is CATSRGTAPSTDTQYF. CDR3 nucleotides: TGTGCCACCAGCAGAGGAACAGCTCCTAGCACAGATACGCAGTATTTT.

The V gene is TRBV5-6, the J gene TRBJ1-2, with D uncertain. V dropped 0 bases and J dropped 4 bases, with 4 bases sitting between them. This CDR3 spans 12 amino acids. Germline V gives CDR1 SGHDT, CDR2 YYEEEE. CDR3 DNA: TGTGCCAGCAGCTTGGGGTCCTATGGCTACACCTTC. Protein product: CASSLGSYGYTF.

The V and J genes are TRBV7-2 and TRBJ2-7; no reliable D call. Trimming removed 1 base from V and 1 base from J, with 17 bases in between. The germline gives CDR1 SGHTA, CDR2 FQGNSA. The CDR3 spans 17 residues. CDR3 sequence: CASSLGRSLVVSYEQYF. CDR3 DNA: TGTGCCAGCAGCTTAGGTCGCTCGTTGGTGGTTTCCTACGAGCAGTACTTC.

V and J are TRBV5-1 and TRBJ2-1; D not resolved. This CDR3 region has 11 residues. CDR1 and CDR2 (germline): SGHRS, YFSETQ. V was pared by 2 bases and J by 9 bases, with 6 bases between. CDR3: CASSFQLEQFF. The CDR3 region has the DNA TGCGCCAGCAGCTTCCAACTTGAGCAGTTCTTC.

The J gene is TRBJ2-7, the V gene TRBV10-3, with D possibly being TRBD2 (5 bases). There are 14 residues in the CDR3. Per the germline V gene, CDR1 is ENHRY and CDR2 is SYGVKD. The germline V and J ends were trimmed by 10 bases and 7 bases, with 23 bases remaining between them. CDR3 protein: CATTTDPQAEEQYF. The CDR3 DNA sequence: TGTGCCACCACTACGGATCCTCAAGCGGAGGAGCAGTACTTC.

J is TRBJ1-1 and V is TRBV5-6; D call uncertain. Germline V CDR1 and CDR2: SGHDT, YYEEEE. V shed 1 base and J shed 5 bases, with 12 bases lying between them. CDR3 length: 14 residues. CDR3 bases: TGTGCCAGCAGCTTGACACACGGAGGGACTGAAGCTTTCTTT. It is translated as CASSLTHGGTEAFF.

The count of this clone is one. The chain is built from TRBV5-1 and TRBJ2-5; 9 bases line up with TRBD1. Germline trimming cut 2 bases from V and 5 bases from J; bases unmatched to any gene: 4. The CDR3 consists of 14 residues. CDR1 is SGHRS, CDR2 YFSETQ, per germline. The CDR3 is CASSFGQGKETQYF. CDR3 nucleotides: TGCGCCAGCAGCTTCGGACAGGGGAAGGAGACCCAGTACTTC. The entire variable domain, with the rest obtained from reference TRBV5-1 and TRBJ2-5, is as follows: KAGVTQTPRYLIKTRGQQVTLSCSPISGHRSVSWYQQTPGQGLQFLFEYFSETQRNKGNFPGRFSGRQFSNSRSEMNVSTLELGDSALYLCASSFGQGKETQYFGPGTRLLVL.

The chain carries TRBV5-6 and TRBJ1-4; 9 bases fit TRBD1. The CDR3 runs to 15 residues. Germline assignment: CDR1 SGHDT and CDR2 YYEEEE. V dropped 4 bases and J dropped 10; count of bases not matched to a gene: 11. The CDR3: CASSDRTGARGKLFF. The CDR3 DNA is TGTGCCAGCAGCGACAGGACAGGGGCTCGCGGAAAACTGTTTTTT.

This clone is a singleton in its sample. The V call is TRBV27, the J call TRBJ1-2; D unclear. V was shortened by 5 bases and J by 1 base, with 14 bases between the two germline ends. Looked up from germline, CDR1 is MNHEY and CDR2 is SMNVEV (reference sequence). This CDR3 spans 15 amino acids. DNA of the CDR3: TGTGCCAGCAGTACATGGAGGTCTCTTAACTATGGCTACACCTTC. This codes for CASSTWRSLNYGYTF.

V usage is TRBV29-1 and J usage is TRBJ1-5; perhaps TRBD1 as D (5 bases). The germline V gene has CDR1 SQVTM and CDR2 ANQGSEA. With 5 bases removed from V and 7 bases from J, the gap between germline ends came to 15 bases. This CDR3 spans 13 amino acids. For the CDR3, the DNA is TGCAGCGTTACGTTGCAGGGCGGCCAGCCCCAGCATTTT. It yields the protein CSVTLQGGQPQHF.